This T cell receptor (beta chain) comes out of a study of cytomegalovirus exposure and HLA in healthy donors. The PCR made use of 60 Vbeta and 13 Jbeta primers. The repertoire was sequenced with immunoSEQ multiplex PCR; TCRdb's copy has only in-frame clones and lacks some. Among more than 140,000 clones listed, 82% were seen once. V lost 2 bases to trimming and J lost 0 bases, with 12 bases between them. Germline CDR1 is SGHNT and CDR2 is YYREEE (reference sequence). CDR3 length: 15 residues. This receptor was identified in a woman in her 40s in good health and CMV-seronegative. The sequenced material came from PBMCs. The chain recombines TRBV5-4 with TRBJ2-7; D possibly corresponds to TRBD2 (6 bases). The CDR3 nucleotides read TGTGCCAGCAGCTTAGATGGGGGGAACTCCTACGAGCAGTACTTC. This gives the protein CASSLDGGNSYEQYF.